This T cell receptor (beta chain) was recovered during a study of response to subunit inactivated influenza vaccine. The CDR3 is 16 amino acids. Trimming took off 0 bases at V and 0 bases at J, with 9 bases between the two ends. TCRdb independently ran MiXCR on the RT-PCR reads; one entry per CDR3 protein. The sample carries 710,000 or so distinct CDR3 sequences, approximately 15% recorded once. This clonotype was observed a handful of times. The rearrangement uses TRBV12-3 or TRBV12-4 and TRBJ1-5; D gene uncertain. The sample here was PBMCs from blood, taken 11 to 12 days after vaccination. This clonotype was sampled from a man aged 50 to 59 who received an inactivated influenza vaccine. The CDR3 DNA sequence: TGTGCCAGCAGTTTAGCCCCGACGATTAGCAATCAGCCCCAGCATTTT. It codes for CASSLAPTISNQPQHF.